The 14 T cell receptor beta chains listed next were all sequenced from one sample in a study of T cell responses to AZD1222 COVID-19 vaccine. Clones were sequenced by immunoSEQ multiplex PCR, and TCRdb holds only the in-frame ones, with some missing. Found here are 98,000 or so clones, about 86% of them singletons; the top ten hold less than 3.5%. The sample consisted of peripheral blood, taken on day 0 of AZD1222 vaccination. The receptor source for this set is an adult in good health.

The chain recombines TRBV6-5 with TRBJ1-5; 7 bases fit TRBD1. Germline CDR1 and CDR2: MNHEY and SVGAGI. Germline trimming cut 7 bases from V and 5 bases from J; bases unmatched to any gene: 5. This CDR3 region has 13 residues. The CDR3 nucleotides read TGTGCCAGCAAGAGGGGGCGAGATCAGCCCCAGCATTTT. Its protein is CASKRGRDQPQHF.

This clone occurred once. The J gene is TRBJ2-3, the V gene TRBV4-2, with unresolved D. Germline loops: CDR1 LGHNA, CDR2 YNFKEQ. V lost 1 base to trimming and J lost 1 base, with 12 bases between them. This CDR3 is 16 amino acids long. The CDR3 DNA is TGTGCCAGCAGCCAAGTGGACCGCACCGGCACAGATACGCAGTATTTT. Translation: CASSQVDRTGTDTQYF.

The CDR3 here is CASRLGLAGGPSTDTQYF. CDR3 nucleotides: TGTGCAAGTCGCTTAGGGCTAGCGGGGGGGCCGAGCACAGATACGCAGTATTTT. This chain links TRBV12-2 with TRBJ2-3; TRBD2, the table's D call, lacks a check against the DNA. TRBV12-2 is a documented pseudogene. This CDR3 is built from 18 residues.

This clone was seen a single time. The CDR3 sequence: CASSLQEGTEAFF. The CDR3 coding sequence is TGCGCCAGCAGCCTGCAGGAGGGCACTGAAGCTTTCTTT. The V call is TRBV4-1, the J call TRBJ1-1; no firm D call. The CDR3 loop spans 13 amino acids. Germline values: CDR1 MGHRA, CDR2 YSYEKL. V was cut by 4 bases and J by 4 bases, with 10 bases left in between.

The V gene is TRBV30, the J gene TRBJ1-3; D remains ambiguous. Per the germline V gene, CDR1 is GTSNPN and CDR2 is SVGIG (reference sequence). This CDR3 has 12 residues. V was clipped by 1 base and J by 3 bases, with 4 bases between them. CDR3 in DNA: TGTGCCTGGAGTGCTCATGGAAACACCATATATTTT. This encodes CAWSAHGNTIYF.

About this clone: The junction departs from the called germline gene at one end, perhaps through a read error. The genes are TRBV7-8 and TRBJ2-7, with 8 bases lining up with TRBD1. This CDR3 is built from 18 residues. CDR1 is SGHVS and CDR2 is FQNEAQ in the germline V gene. CDR3 region: CASSLDQPGGHVNYEQYF. The CDR3 region has the DNA TGTGCCAGCAGTTTAGATCAACCAGGGGGCCACGTGAACTACGAGCAGTACTTC.

The chain joins TRBV3-1 (or the pseudogene TRBV3-2) to TRBJ2-7, with TRBD2 as a possible D gene (6 bases). The CDR3 is 16 amino acids. Per germline, CDR1 LGHDT and CDR2 YNNKEL (reference sequence). Trimming shortened V by 0 bases and J by 3 bases, and 15 bases separated the two germline ends. CDR3 DNA: TGTGCCAGCAGCCAAGAAGCGGGTCCTCTATTCTACGAGCAGTACTTC. Its translation: CASSQEAGPLFYEQYF.

The CDR3, as DNA: TGCGCCAGCAGCCAAGCGGACAGGAGCAATCAGCCCCAGCATTTT. This sequence encodes CASSQADRSNQPQHF. The rearrangement links TRBV4-1 to TRBJ1-5, with TRBD1 matching 7 bases. The CDR3 length is 15 residues. CDR1 is MGHRA, CDR2 YSYEKL, per germline. V shed 1 base, J shed 1 base, and the junction held 1 base outside the gene matches.

The V gene is TRBV6-1, the J gene TRBJ1-1; D is uncertain. Germline assignment: CDR1 MNHNS and CDR2 SASEGT. V was cut by 2 bases and J by 3 bases, with 10 bases left in between. This CDR3 is 14 amino acids long. The CDR3 nucleotides read TGTGCCAGCAGTGAAAACATACAATACACTGAAGCTTTCTTT. Amino acid sequence: CASSENIQYTEAFF.

This rearrangement joins TRBV18 to TRBJ1-4; 9 positions agree with TRBD1. The CDR3 consists of 15 residues. In germline, CDR1 is KGHSH, CDR2 LQKENI. After removal of 5 bases from V and 6 bases from J, the junction contained 7 bases not matched to a gene. The CDR3 is CASSIRTGEDEKLFF. The CDR3 bases are TGTGCCAGCTCAATCCGGACAGGGGAAGATGAAAAACTGTTTTTT.

The rearrangement uses TRBV6-8 and TRBJ1-2; D call uncertain. This CDR3 contains 18 residues. V lost 6 bases to trimming and J lost 2 bases, with 25 bases between them. Germline V CDR1 and CDR2: MNHGY, SAAAGT. The DNA of the CDR3 is TGTGCCAGCAGGTTAATCTGTCAGGAGCCCACCCTAAACTATGGCTACACCTTC. Its translation is CASRLICQEPTLNYGYTF.

The chain employs TRBV4-1 and TRBJ1-1; D may be TRBD1 (5 bases). Germline values: CDR1 MGHRA, CDR2 YSYEKL. V was shortened by 1 base and J by 1 base, with 10 bases between the two germline ends. The length of the CDR3 is 15 residues. This CDR3 is CASSQGDPTNTEAFF. The CDR3 region has the DNA TGCGCCAGCAGCCAAGGGGACCCAACGAACACTGAAGCTTTCTTT.

In this sample, this clone turned up a few times. The CDR3 reads CASSPRDRNTGELFF. The CDR3 bases are TGTGCCAGCAGCCCCCGGGACAGAAACACCGGGGAGCTGTTTTTT. The chain recombines TRBV14 with TRBJ2-2, with 7 bases aligning to TRBD1. Germline V gene lookup returns CDR1 SGHDN and CDR2 FVKESK. This CDR3 is built from 15 residues. Germline trimming cut 4 bases from V and 2 bases from J; bases unmatched to any gene: 4. The complete variable domain, with remaining parts taken from reference TRBV14 and TRBJ2-2, reads EAGVTQFPSHSVIEKGQTVTLRCDPISGHDNLYWYRRVMGKEIKFLLHFVKESKQDESGMPNNRFLAERTGGTYSTLKVQPAELEDSGVYFCASSPRDRNTGELFFGEGSRLTVL.

This clone was counted only a few times. The rearrangement links TRBV30 to TRBJ2-1; perhaps TRBD2 as D (5 bases). CDR3 length: 14 residues. The germline V gene has CDR1 GTSNPN and CDR2 SVGIG (reference sequence). Trimming removed 2 bases at V and 2 bases at J, with 10 bases between. The CDR3 reads CAWSRVGAYNEQFF. For the CDR3, the DNA is TGTGCCTGGAGTAGGGTCGGGGCCTACAATGAGCAGTTCTTC.